This TCR beta chain was sequenced for a study of molecular identifiers for immune sequencing clone quantification. Study results and limitations: Over 99% of CMV-specific effector molecules, but under 1% of naive ones, were in clones above 20 copies.

This CDR3 is built from 19 residues. Trimming cost V 0 bases and J 5 bases; bases outside gene matches: 10. CDR1 SGHDN and CDR2 FVKESK come from the germline V gene. TCRdb re-derived calls from the PCR reads in MiXCR, one entry per CDR3 protein. This table holds fewer than 350,000 distinct CDR3 sequences, roughly 23% found once. Preparation of naive CD8 libraries involved 20,000 to 1,000,000 sorted cells and 10%, 30% or 50% RNA. This clonotype was seen at least ten times. Its matching antigen is unknown. This receptor was identified in a human donor in good health. Some libraries in this study had Jurkat cell RNA spiked in. The sequenced sample consisted of naive CD8+ T cells from blood, with Jurkat cell RNA spiked in. As to subset: FACS-sorted CD8+CD4-CCR7+CD45RA+ naive T cells. The chain recombines TRBV14 with TRBJ2-3, with TRBD2 matching 14 bases. The CDR3 protein is CASSQDRLAGGTEEDTQYF. CDR3 DNA sequence: TGTGCCAGCAGCCAAGATAGACTAGCGGGAGGGACGGAGGAAGATACGCAGTATTTT.